These 13 T cell receptor beta chains were sequenced from one sample in a study of response to subunit inactivated influenza vaccine. TCRdb re-analysed the RT-PCR reads in MiXCR, keeping a single row per CDR3 protein. The sample has about 570,000 distinct CDR3 sequences; roughly 10% are singletons. A further study also used this sample, focusing on T cells expressing NK-cell markers. This second study says: Synthesis of TCR beta cDNA relied on 5'RACE template switching carrying UMIs.

The sequencing used PBMCs from blood, collected on the day of vaccination. The receptors originated from a man aged 45-65 years who received an inactivated influenza vaccine.

A single count supports this clonotype. This chain connects TRBV4-1 to TRBJ1-5; unclear D gene. Trimming stripped 4 bases from V and 5 bases from J, with 9 bases between. CDR3 length equals 13 residues. CDR1 is MGHRA and CDR2 is YSYEKL in the germline V gene. The CDR3 DNA reads TGCGCCAGCAGCCTGGTCGAGGATCAGCCCCAGCATTTT. Protein sequence: CASSLVEDQPQHF.

This clonotype was seen more than once but under ten times. Its ends do not fully match the called genes, so a read error is possible. The chain recombines TRBV12-3 or TRBV12-4 with TRBJ1-1; D uncertain. The CDR3 is made up of 17 amino acids. The CDR3 nucleotides are TGTGCCAGCAGTTTGAGTCTGACATCAGAAAGGAACTCTGAAGCTTTCTTT. Translation: CASSLSLTSERNSEAFF.

This clonotype was picked up many times. The CDR3, as DNA: TGCAGCGTTGCCTTAAGACTAGCGGACCACAATGAGCAGTTCTTC. Translation gives CSVALRLADHNEQFF. The chain carries TRBV29-1 and TRBJ2-1; 9 nucleotides match TRBD2. CDR1 and CDR2 from the germline V gene are SQVTM and ANQGSEA. Germline trimming cut 4 bases from V and 5 bases from J; bases unmatched to any gene: 9. The CDR3 consists of 15 residues.

In this sample, this clonotype turned up many times. The genes are TRBV12-3 or TRBV12-4 and TRBJ2-7; D is ambiguous. Trimming removed 4 bases from V and 5 bases from J, with 18 bases in between. This CDR3 region has 15 residues. The CDR3 spells CASSSVGRFSHEQYF. The CDR3 region has the DNA TGTGCCAGCAGTTCGGTCGGACGTTTCAGCCACGAGCAGTACTTC.

CDR3 coding DNA: TGTGCCAGCGGTAGCGCCATCTTGGGACAGCAGAACACTGAAGCTTTCTTT. Protein product: CASGSAILGQQNTEAFF. The chain uses TRBV12-3 or TRBV12-4 and TRBJ1-1; 7 nucleotides agree with TRBD1. The CDR3 totals 17 residues. J was trimmed by 1 base and V by 8 bases; bases with no gene match: 16.

This clonotype was counted ten times or more. The rearrangement uses TRBV2 and TRBJ2-3; the match to TRBD2 covers 11 bases. Germline-derived CDR1 and CDR2 are SNHLY and FYNNEI. J lost 3 bases, V lost 7 bases, and 6 bases had no gene match. CDR3 length: 15 amino acids. The CDR3 reads CASTIAGGPTDTQYF. The CDR3 DNA sequence: TGTGCCAGCACGATAGCGGGAGGGCCGACAGATACGCAGTATTTT.

The rearrangement links TRBV10-3 to TRBJ2-3; TRBD1 might be the D (6 bases). V was shortened by 6 bases and J by 2 bases, with 15 bases between the two germline ends. CDR1 and CDR2 (germline): ENHRY, SYGVKD. This CDR3 has 15 amino acids. CDR3 residues: CAISAGTSVTDTQYF. The CDR3 nucleotides are TGTGCCATCAGCGCCGGGACATCCGTCACAGATACGCAGTATTTT.

The V gene is TRBV7-2, the J gene TRBJ2-5, with D unresolved. Germline V lookup: CDR1 SGHTA, CDR2 FQGNSA. Trimming took 5 bases from V and 10 from J, leaving 11 bases between them. The length of the CDR3 is 11 residues. Written as DNA, the CDR3 is TGTGCCAGCAGCCCCGAGGTCAGCCAGTACTTC. Translating gives CASSPEVSQYF.

The chain joins TRBV7-2 to TRBJ2-5, with unresolved D. The CDR3 totals 13 residues. The germline V and J ends were trimmed by 0 bases and 7 bases, with 9 bases remaining between them. Germline V gene sequence: CDR1 SGHTA, CDR2 FQGNSA. For the CDR3, the DNA is TGTGCCAGCAGCTTAGCTGGGATGGGGACCCAGTACTTC. Amino acids: CASSLAGMGTQYF.

This clonotype was seen a handful of times. The chain recombines TRBV4-1 with TRBJ2-1; D may be TRBD2 (6 bases). The CDR3 runs to 14 residues. CDR1 is MGHRA and CDR2 is YSYEKL in the germline V gene. V was shortened by 0 bases and J by 9 bases, with 12 bases between the two germline ends. CDR3 loop: CASSQDGSGFEQFF. CDR3 nucleotides: TGCGCCAGCAGCCAAGATGGTAGCGGTTTTGAGCAGTTCTTC.

The genes are TRBV28 and TRBJ2-6; D not resolved. V lost 5 bases and J lost 1, with 18 bases in between. In germline, CDR1 is MDHEN, CDR2 SYDVKM. The CDR3 sequence is 18 residues long. CDR3 sequence: CASSPGSQVGSGANVLTF. CDR3 in DNA: TGTGCCAGCAGTCCCGGGTCTCAAGTTGGGTCTGGGGCCAACGTCCTGACTTTC. Combining the CDR3 with reference TRBV28 and TRBJ2-6 gives the whole variable domain DVKVTQSSRYLVKRTGEKVFLECVQDMDHENMFWYRQDPGLGLRLIYFSYDVKMKEKGDIPEGYSVSREKKERFSLILESASTNQTSMYLCASSPGSQVGSGANVLTFGAGSRLTVL.

The rearrangement joins TRBV3-1 to TRBJ2-7, with 7 bases aligning to TRBD2. Unmatched junction bases numbered 5, after V lost 0 bases and J lost 3 bases. CDR1 and CDR2 (germline): LGHDT, YNNKEL (reference sequence). The CDR3 extends over 15 amino acids. CDR3 protein: CASSQDRLAHYEQYF. CDR3 nucleotide sequence: TGTGCCAGCAGCCAAGATAGACTAGCCCACTACGAGCAGTACTTC.

The chain is built from TRBV12-3 or TRBV12-4 and TRBJ2-7; no firm D call. Trimming took off 2 bases at V and 3 bases at J, with 11 bases between the two ends. There are 14 residues in the CDR3. The CDR3 bases are TGTGCCAGCAGTTTAAGACACCCCAACTACGAGCAGTACTTC. This codes for CASSLRHPNYEQYF.